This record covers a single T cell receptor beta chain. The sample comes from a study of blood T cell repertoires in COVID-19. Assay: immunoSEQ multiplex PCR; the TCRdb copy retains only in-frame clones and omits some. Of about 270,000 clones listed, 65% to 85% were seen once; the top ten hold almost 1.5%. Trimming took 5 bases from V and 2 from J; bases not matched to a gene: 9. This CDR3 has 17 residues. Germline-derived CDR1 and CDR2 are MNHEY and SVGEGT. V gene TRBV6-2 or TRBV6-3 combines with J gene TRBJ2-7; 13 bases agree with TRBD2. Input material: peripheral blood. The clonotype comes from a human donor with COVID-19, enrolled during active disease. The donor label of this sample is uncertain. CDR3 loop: CASSLRLAGGPTYEQYF. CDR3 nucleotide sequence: TGTGCCAGCAGTCTCAGACTAGCGGGAGGCCCAACCTACGAGCAGTACTTC.